One and the same sample provided the 17 T cell receptor beta chains below, sequenced in a study of blood T cell repertoires in COVID-19. Method: immunoSEQ multiplex PCR; TCRdb's copy keeps in-frame clones and lacks some. The sample gives more than 60,000 clones, approximately 80% of which show up once; less than 6% is in the top ten. The source material was peripheral blood. Receptors originate from a man aged 55 to 70 with active or convalescent COVID-19.

The rearrangement uses TRBV10-3 and TRBJ2-3; D remains unclear. This CDR3 is built from 16 residues. V was clipped by 2 bases and J by 4 bases, with 16 bases between them. Germline CDR1 reads ENHRY; CDR2 reads SYGVKD. The CDR3 loop reads CAISEDLAAPADTQYF. In DNA form, the CDR3 reads TGTGCCATCAGTGAGGATTTGGCGGCCCCCGCAGATACGCAGTATTTT.

The CDR3 DNA sequence: TGTGCCAGCACCTCGACAGGGTATGGCTACACCTTC. Translating it yields CASTSTGYGYTF. The chain links TRBV12-3 or TRBV12-4 to TRBJ1-2; 7 nucleotides align to TRBD1. This CDR3 has 12 amino acids. V shed 7 bases, J shed 5 bases, and the junction held 4 bases outside the gene matches.

This clone was counted once. The V and J genes are TRBV7-2 and TRBJ2-5; 8 nucleotides line up with TRBD1. Germline V gene lookup returns CDR1 SGHTA and CDR2 FQGNSA. CDR3 size: 15 residues. The V and J ends lost 5 bases and 5 bases, in that order; junction bases with no gene match: 10. Here the CDR3 DNA reads TGTGCCAGCAGCACTACCCAGGGGGCCTATGAGACCCAGTACTTC. It codes for CASSTTQGAYETQYF.

The V gene is TRBV10-3, the J gene TRBJ1-1, with D perhaps matching TRBD1 (5 bases). This CDR3 region has 12 residues. Germline loops: CDR1 ENHRY, CDR2 SYGVKD. V was pared by 10 bases and J by 3 bases, with 12 bases between. CDR3 bases: TGTGCCACGGCGGGGCTGGACACTGAAGCTTTCTTT. Translated: CATAGLDTEAFF.

The chain links TRBV19 to TRBJ1-5; the D gene is possibly TRBD1 (6 bases). V dropped 1 base and J dropped 2 bases, with 12 bases sitting between them. From germline, CDR1 is LNHDA and CDR2 SQIVND (reference sequence). The CDR3 has 16 residues. CDR3 in amino acids: CASSIVGRGGNQPQHF. CDR3 nucleotides: TGTGCCAGTAGTATAGTGGGCAGGGGAGGCAATCAGCCCCAGCATTTT.

The CDR3 spells CASSPGLATNEQFF. The CDR3 coding sequence is TGTGCCAGCAGTCCGGGACTAGCGACCAATGAGCAGTTCTTC. The gene calls are TRBV6-2 or TRBV6-3 and TRBJ2-1; 10 bases align to TRBD2. The CDR3 is 14 residues long. After removal of 5 bases from V and 6 bases from J, the junction contained 4 bases not matched to a gene. The germline gives CDR1 MNHEY, CDR2 SVGEGT.

V gene TRBV7-2 combines with J gene TRBJ1-5; 8 bases match TRBD1. The ends lost 7 bases at V and 0 bases at J; junction bases unmatched: 5. The CDR3 is 15 residues long. Germline V lookup: CDR1 SGHTA, CDR2 FQGNSA. The chain's CDR3 is CASTPGQDSNQPQHF. CDR3 DNA: TGTGCCAGCACTCCGGGACAGGATAGCAATCAGCCCCAGCATTTT.

CDR3 DNA: TGTGCCAGCAGCCCCGGACAGGGGCACGAGCAGTACTTC. Protein: CASSPGQGHEQYF. The chain recombines TRBV14 with TRBJ2-7; 9 bases agree with TRBD1. CDR1 SGHDN and CDR2 FVKESK come from the germline V gene. With 4 bases clipped from V and 5 bases from J, the junction kept 3 bases outside the gene matches. The CDR3 has 13 residues.

The rearrangement uses TRBV9 and TRBJ2-2, with D perhaps matching TRBD1 (5 bases). The CDR3 length is 14 residues. Germline CDR1 SGDLS, CDR2 YYNGEE. The germline V and J ends were trimmed by 4 bases and 2 bases, with 9 bases remaining between them. In nucleotides, the CDR3 is TGTGCCAGCAGCCCCAGGGTTAACACCGGGGAGCTGTTTTTT. This codes for CASSPRVNTGELFF.

This clone was recorded a few times. CDR3 residues: CASSARDINGYTF. The CDR3 nucleotides are TGTGCCAGCAGCGCCCGGGACATTAATGGCTACACCTTC. The rearrangement links TRBV9 to TRBJ1-2; D is possibly TRBD1 (6 bases). Deletions cut 3 bases from V and 6 bases from J, with 12 bases between. This CDR3 has 13 amino acids. CDR1 and CDR2 from the germline V gene are SGDLS and YYNGEE.

This clone came up a few times. This sequence joins TRBV2 and TRBJ1-1; TRBD1 might be the D (6 bases). Trimming removed 6 bases from V and 0 bases from J, with 23 bases in between. The CDR3 contains 18 residues. Germline-derived CDR1 and CDR2 are SNHLY and FYNNEI. CDR3 coding DNA: TGTGCCAGCAGAGATTTCGGACAGACCGCACCCTTGAACACTGAAGCTTTCTTT. It translates to CASRDFGQTAPLNTEAFF.

This clone was observed a few times. The chain is built from TRBV12-5 and TRBJ2-4, with D maybe TRBD1 (5 bases). Germline V gives CDR1 LGHNT, CDR2 FRNRAP. Between the trimmed V and J ends, which lost 1 base and 8 bases, there was a span of 9 bases. The CDR3 has 13 residues. The CDR3 coding sequence is TGTGCTAGTGGTTTGGGGGGCACGGACATTCAGTACTTC. It codes for CASGLGGTDIQYF.

CDR3 DNA: TGTGCCAGCAGTGAAGCGGGGCAGGTCTATGGCTACACCTTC. Translation: CASSEAGQVYGYTF. V is TRBV2 and J is TRBJ1-2, with a tentative D call TRBD1 (5 bases). The CDR3 loop spans 14 amino acids. V was cut by 0 bases and J by 4 bases, with 9 bases left in between. Germline V lookup: CDR1 SNHLY, CDR2 FYNNEI.

The chain recombines TRBV5-4 with TRBJ1-4; TRBD1 matches at 10 bases. The CDR3 is made up of 15 amino acids. CDR1 is SGHNT and CDR2 is YYREEE in the germline V gene (reference sequence). With 4 bases clipped from V and 8 bases from J, the junction kept 8 bases outside the gene matches. CDR3 sequence: CASSAPTGGLEKLFF. The CDR3 nucleotides read TGTGCCAGCAGCGCTCCGACAGGGGGCCTAGAAAAACTGTTTTTT.

A few counts support this clone. The chain employs TRBV6-2 or TRBV6-3 and TRBJ1-5, with D hard to call. Germline-derived CDR1 and CDR2 are MNHEY and SVGEGT. The CDR3 sequence is 14 residues long. V lost 2 bases to trimming and J lost 7 bases, with 12 bases between them. The CDR3 nucleotides read TGTGCCAGCAGTTACGGCCCACAACGACAGCCCCAGCATTTT. Its protein is CASSYGPQRQPQHF.

This clone appeared a few times. The V gene is TRBV4-2, the J gene TRBJ2-3, with a weak D call TRBD2 (6 bases). The length of the CDR3 is 15 residues. V was cut by 0 bases and J by 7 bases, with 14 bases left in between. Germline V CDR1 and CDR2: LGHNA, YNFKEQ. The CDR3 is CASSQEGGQTNTQYF. CDR3 nucleotides: TGTGCCAGCAGCCAAGAGGGGGGTCAGACGAATACGCAGTATTTT.

This chain connects TRBV6-5 to TRBJ2-3; 7 bases map to TRBD1. V gave up 8 bases and J gave up 4 bases; unmatched junction bases: 3. This CDR3 has 12 residues. Germline V gene data show CDR1 as MNHEY and CDR2 as SVGAGI. CDR3 DNA: TGTGCCAGCGGCCAGGGGGCAGATACGCAGTATTTT. Translation: CASGQGADTQYF.